Listed below are T cell receptor beta chains from one sample, sequenced in a study of control samples from healthy donors and cancer patients. Produced via immunoSEQ multiplex PCR; TCRdb's table is partial and in-frame only. The table shows under 65,000 clones, with approximately 89% occurring only once. Sequencing input: PBMCs. The source of these receptors is a woman aged 60-75 years with lung cancer. Both conserved end residues are part of each CDR3. Each record gives: J gene, D gene, V gene, clone size, CDR3 protein, CDR3 DNA. The D gene is left open where the match is weak. Clone sizes are given selectively: once, few, many, or a class where the clone is expanded.

TRBJ1-1 | - | TRBV5-5 | - | CASSFNRNTEAFF | TGTGCCAGCAGCTTTAACAGAAACACTGAAGCTTTCTTT
TRBJ2-2 | TRBD1 | TRBV6-1 | - | CASSGSDRDGTGELFF | TGTGCCAGCAGTGGCTCGGACAGGGATGGGACCGGGGAGCTGTTTTTT
TRBJ2-3 | - | TRBV7-3 | - | CASSPQQGYTQYF | TGTGCCAGCAGCCCCCAACAGGGTTATACGCAGTATTTT
TRBJ2-3 | TRBD1 | TRBV11-1 | once | CASSSGTVADTQYF | TGTGCCAGCAGCTCTGGGACAGTGGCAGATACGCAGTATTTT
TRBJ1-2 | TRBD1 | TRBV7-3 | - | CASSSGTGSGYTF | TGTGCCAGCAGCTCCGGGACAGGGAGTGGCTACACCTTC
TRBJ2-7 | - | TRBV6-5 | - | CASSYSKGTYEQYF | TGTGCCAGCAGTTACTCGAAGGGAACCTACGAGCAGTACTTC
TRBJ2-4 | - | TRBV2 | - | CASSFRSIAKNIQYF | TGTGCCAGCAGTTTCCGATCAATAGCCAAAAACATTCAGTACTTC
TRBJ2-3 | - | TRBV18 | - | CASSSAGPDTQYF | TGTGCCAGCTCCTCGGCGGGGCCAGATACGCAGTATTTT
TRBJ1-1 | - | TRBV3-1/TRBV3-2 | - | CASSQAPFTGLVTEAFF | TGTGCCAGCAGCCAAGCCCCCTTTACAGGGCTGGTCACTGAAGCTTTCTTT
TRBJ1-3 | TRBD1 | TRBV3-1/TRBV3-2 | - | CAGSRRGQGGNTIYF | TGTGCCGGCAGCCGCCGCGGACAGGGCGGAAACACCATATATTTT
TRBJ1-3 | - | TRBV3-1/TRBV3-2 | - | CASSPQGRISGNTIYF | TGTGCCAGCAGCCCGCAGGGTCGGATCTCTGGAAACACCATATATTTT
TRBJ1-1 | - | TRBV5-1 | - | CASSLQAAGNTEAFF | TGCGCCAGCAGCTTGCAGGCGGCAGGGAACACTGAAGCTTTCTTT
TRBJ1-1 | - | TRBV5-1 | - | CASSPMSENTEAFF | TGCGCCAGCAGCCCAATGTCAGAGAACACTGAAGCTTTCTTT
TRBJ1-1 | - | TRBV19 | - | CASTVSPGITEAFF | TGTGCCAGTACCGTATCCCCGGGTATCACTGAAGCTTTCTTT
TRBJ2-2 | - | TRBV9 | - | CASSVGWGSTSGELFF | TGTGCCAGCAGCGTAGGATGGGGGAGTACGTCCGGGGAGCTGTTTTTT
TRBJ2-1 | - | TRBV9 | - | CASSVLSGSQYNEQFF | TGTGCCAGCAGCGTATTATCCGGGAGTCAGTACAATGAGCAGTTCTTC
TRBJ1-1 | - | TRBV13 | - | CASSLTGSTEAFF | TGTGCCAGCAGCCTTACAGGGAGCACTGAAGCTTTCTTT
TRBJ1-2 | - | TRBV3-1/TRBV3-2 | - | CASSQDLDQGETF | TGTGCCAGCAGCCAAGATCTGGACCAGGGAGAGACCTTC
TRBJ2-1 | - | TRBV14 | - | CASSQDDAVEQFF | TGTGCCAGCAGCCAAGACGACGCGGTTGAGCAGTTCTTC
TRBJ2-5 | TRBD1 | TRBV19 | - | CASSIGTGYPETQYF | TGTGCCAGTAGTATTGGGACAGGGTACCCAGAGACCCAGTACTTC